One and the same sample provided the 30 T cell receptor beta chains below, sequenced in a study of early T cells in non-severe SARS-CoV-2 infection. TCRdb re-called the 5' RACE reads with MiXCR, one entry per CDR3 protein. The sample includes under 85,000 distinct CDR3 sequences, 9% to 14% seen only once; the top ten take approximately 2.5%. Sequencing was done on a sample of whole blood. All receptors derive from an adult who was a healthcare worker with PCR-confirmed SARS-CoV-2 infection or an uninfected control (not recorded which).

This clonotype was seen a few times. V is TRBV12-3 or TRBV12-4 and J is TRBJ1-6; 7 nucleotides line up with TRBD1. V dropped 8 bases and J dropped 6; count of bases not matched to a gene: 4. The CDR3 sequence is 13 residues long. CDR3 DNA: TGTGCCAGCCAGGGACAGCTTAATTCACCCCTCCACTTT. This translates into CASQGQLNSPLHF.

This clonotype was seen a handful of times. J is TRBJ2-7 and V is TRBV11-2, with D unclear. V lost 5 bases and J 6 bases, leaving 14 bases between the germline ends. Germline V lookup: CDR1 SGHAT, CDR2 FQNNGV. The length of the CDR3 is 13 residues. The CDR3 loop is CASSLRDWSEQYF. CDR3 DNA: TGTGCCAGCAGCCTCCGTGACTGGTCCGAGCAGTACTTC.

Remarks on this clonotype: This sequence may be a read error, since a much larger clone differs from it by one base. The chain links TRBV12-3 or TRBV12-4 to TRBJ1-3; no firm D call. This CDR3 is built from 16 residues. The CDR3 loop reads CAGSFGVGPSGNTIYF. The CDR3 DNA sequence: TGTGCCGGCAGTTTTGGGGTTGGCCCCTCTGGAAACACCATATATTTT.

This clonotype occurred many times. The rearrangement links TRBV4-1 to TRBJ1-4, with 7 bases matching TRBD1. The germline V gene encodes CDR1 MGHRA and CDR2 YSYEKL. The CDR3 runs to 16 residues. J gave up 8 bases and V 1 base, and 10 bases lay outside the gene matches. DNA for the CDR3: TGCGCCAGCAGCCAAGCCGTGGGACTACAGGGGGAAAAACTGTTTTTT. This encodes CASSQAVGLQGEKLFF.

A few counts support this clonotype. This chain links TRBV5-1 with TRBJ1-2; D might be TRBD1 (6 bases). Germline loops: CDR1 SGHRS, CDR2 YFSETQ. Trimming cost V 4 bases and J 4 bases, with 17 bases left between them. The CDR3 runs to 15 residues. The CDR3 bases are TGCGCCAGCAGCGAAGGGGCGACGGGGGCCTATGGCTACACCTTC. It yields the protein CASSEGATGAYGYTF.

This rearrangement joins TRBV7-3 to TRBJ2-5, with 9 bases identical to TRBD1. Germline CDR1 is SGHTA and CDR2 is FQGTGA. Trimming took 4 bases from V and 3 from J; bases not matched to a gene: 0. CDR3 length: 13 amino acids. The CDR3 region is CASSWTGEETQYF. CDR3 sequence (DNA): TGTGCCAGCAGCTGGACAGGGGAAGAGACCCAGTACTTC. The whole variable domain, remainder taken from reference TRBV7-3 and TRBJ2-5, is GAGVSQTPSNKVTEKGKYVELRCDPISGHTALYWYRQSLGQGPEFLIYFQGTGAADDSGLPNDRFFAVRPEGSVSTLKIQRTERGDSAVYLCASSWTGEETQYFGPGTRLLVL.

This clonotype came up many times. The gene calls are TRBV9 and TRBJ2-1; 11 nucleotides align to TRBD2. The CDR3 covers 14 residues. With 2 bases clipped from V and 9 bases from J, the junction kept 4 bases outside the gene matches. The germline V gene encodes CDR1 SGDLS and CDR2 YYNGEE. The CDR3 loop is CASSVGSGRGEQFF. The CDR3 region has the DNA TGTGCCAGCAGCGTTGGTAGCGGGAGGGGTGAGCAGTTCTTC.

This clonotype was observed a few times. The chain combines TRBV28 with TRBJ2-3, with TRBD1 matching 10 bases. The trim removed 5 bases at V and 6 bases at J, leaving 8 bases unmatched. The CDR3 loop spans 15 amino acids. The V gene's germline CDR1 is MDHEN and CDR2 SYDVKM. Written as DNA, the CDR3 is TGTGCCAGCAGTAGTCCCAGACAGGGGGCGGATACGCAGTATTTT. Translating gives CASSSPRQGADTQYF.

V and J are TRBV4-1 and TRBJ2-1; D not certain. This CDR3 region has 12 residues. Germline V lookup: CDR1 MGHRA, CDR2 YSYEKL. V lost 0 bases and J 10 bases, leaving 7 bases between the germline ends. The CDR3 reads CASSQEIGEQFF. Here the CDR3 DNA reads TGCGCCAGCAGCCAAGAGATAGGGGAGCAGTTCTTC.

The table lists this clonotype with a few counts. J is TRBJ2-1 and V is TRBV29-1; possibly TRBD2 for D (5 bases). Between the trimmed V and J ends, which lost 6 bases and 1 base, there was a span of 19 bases. Per germline, CDR1 SQVTM and CDR2 ANQGSEA. The CDR3 runs 16 residues. For the CDR3, the DNA is TGCAGCGTCCCTCCCCCCCGGACTCGATCCTACAATGAGCAGTTCTTC. Residues: CSVPPPRTRSYNEQFF.

Concerning this clonotype itself: Since a much larger clone is just one base distant, this may be a read error. The chain couples TRBV28 to TRBJ2-7; the D gene is possibly TRBD2 (6 bases). Germline V gene lookup returns CDR1 MDHEN and CDR2 SYDVKM. There are 14 residues in the CDR3. The V gene lost 6 bases and the J gene lost 2 bases, with 14 bases spanning the gap. CDR3: CASRISGFAYEQYF. CDR3 in DNA: TGTGCCAGCAGGATCAGCGGGTTCGCCTACGAGCAGTACTTC.

The gene calls are TRBV2 and TRBJ2-2; TRBD2 is a possible D gene (6 bases). CDR3 length equals 16 residues. Germline V gene data show CDR1 as SNHLY and CDR2 as FYNNEI. Trimming stripped 5 bases from V and 4 bases from J, with 17 bases between. DNA for the CDR3: TGTGCCAGCAGTCCCGGGGCGGGATCGTCCACCGGGGAGCTGTTTTTT. Translation gives CASSPGAGSSTGELFF.

This sequence joins TRBV7-2 and TRBJ2-1, with a tentative D call TRBD1 (5 bases). CDR1 SGHTA and CDR2 FQGNSA come from the germline V gene. The V end was cut by 5 bases, the J end by 9 bases, with 11 bases between. This CDR3 has 12 residues. Here the CDR3 reads CASSLWGGEQFF. Here the CDR3 DNA reads TGTGCCAGCAGCCTTTGGGGCGGTGAGCAGTTCTTC.

This clonotype has at least ten counts. The chain has TRBV3-1 and TRBJ2-1; tentative D call: TRBD1 (5 bases). The CDR3 spans 12 residues. Trimming shortened V by 6 bases and J by 8 bases, and 11 bases separated the two germline ends. Germline CDR1 is LGHDT and CDR2 is YNNKEL (reference sequence). The CDR3, as DNA: TGTGCCAGCAGTACATTAGGGGATGAGCAGTTCTTC. Residues: CASSTLGDEQFF.

This sequence joins TRBV28 and TRBJ1-4; possible D gene TRBD1, 5 bases. V lost 4 bases to trimming and J lost 0 bases, with 12 bases between them. The CDR3 runs to 16 residues. The germline V gene has CDR1 MDHEN and CDR2 SYDVKM. The CDR3 loop is CASSSLGTATNEKLFF. DNA for the CDR3: TGTGCCAGCAGTTCCCTTGGGACCGCAACTAATGAAAAACTGTTTTTT.

The chain joins TRBV6-2 or TRBV6-3 to TRBJ2-7; tentatively, D is TRBD2 (5 bases). Germline V gene sequence: CDR1 MNHEY, CDR2 SVGEGT. CDR3 length equals 15 residues. V was cut by 2 bases and J by 2 bases, with 13 bases left in between. The CDR3 is CASSYASLTPYEQYF. The CDR3 nucleotides read TGTGCCAGCAGTTACGCTAGCCTGACTCCCTACGAGCAGTACTTC.

This clonotype was counted ten times or more. The CDR3 spells CATNALTGPNEKLFF. Written as DNA, the CDR3 is TGTGCCACCAACGCTCTGACAGGACCTAATGAAAAACTGTTTTTT. This chain uses TRBV6-1 with TRBJ1-4; D might be TRBD1 (6 bases). V was cut by 10 bases and J by 3 bases, with 18 bases left in between. The CDR3 runs to 15 residues. Germline values: CDR1 MNHNS, CDR2 SASEGT.

This clonotype was seen a few times. V and J are TRBV29-1 and TRBJ1-1; a possible D gene is TRBD1 (5 bases). The CDR3 length is 14 residues. CDR1 SQVTM and CDR2 ANQGSEA come from the germline V gene. V was shortened by 2 bases and J by 4 bases, with 14 bases between the two germline ends. The CDR3: CSVEPMGEGTEAFF. The DNA for the CDR3 is TGCAGCGTTGAACCAATGGGGGAAGGCACTGAAGCTTTCTTT. Full variable domain (rest looked up from reference TRBV29-1 and TRBJ1-1): SAVISQKPSRDICQRGTSLTIQCQVDSQVTMMFWYRQQPGQSLTLIATANQGSEATYESGFVIDKFPISRPNLTFSTLTVSNMSPEDSSIYLCSVEPMGEGTEAFFGQGTRLTVV.

Points on this clonotype: A much larger clone sits a single nucleotide away, making a read error possible. The V call is TRBV15, the J call TRBJ1-1; D unresolved. From germline, CDR1 is LNHNV and CDR2 YYDKDF (reference sequence). CDR3 length: 16 residues. The CDR3 DNA follows: TGTGCCACCAGCAGTCCGAGGTCTAAAGGGAACCCTGAAGCTTTCTTT. Protein sequence: CATSSPRSKGNPEAFF.

This clonotype was seen repeatedly, ten times or more. The chain combines TRBV10-1 with TRBJ2-1, with no clear D. The CDR3 contains 12 residues. V was pared by 0 bases and J by 8 bases, with 5 bases between. Per germline, CDR1 WNHNN and CDR2 SYGVQD (reference sequence). The DNA of the CDR3 is TGCGCCAGCAGTGAGTCGAGATATGAGCAGTTCTTC. This gives the protein CASSESRYEQFF.

This clonotype occurred a few times. CDR3 DNA: TGTGCCAGCAGCTTAGGGACTAGCGGGAGGGTGACCCAGTACTTC. Its translation is CASSLGTSGRVTQYF. The genes are TRBV7-2 and TRBJ2-5, with 15 bases fitting TRBD2. CDR1 is SGHTA and CDR2 is FQGNSA in the germline V gene. The CDR3 spans 15 residues. V dropped 1 base and J dropped 7; count of bases not matched to a gene: 1.

This clonotype was counted at least ten times. CDR3 protein: CASSSGRAEHLFGGDTQYF. CDR3 DNA: TGTGCCAGCAGCTCCGGGCGGGCAGAGCATCTTTTCGGGGGAGATACGCAGTATTTT. The V and J genes are TRBV11-2 and TRBJ2-3; possible D gene TRBD2, 6 bases. Germline CDR1 reads SGHAT; CDR2 reads FQNNGV. The CDR3 extends over 19 amino acids. The V end was cut by 4 bases, the J end by 5 bases, with 28 bases between.

The chain joins TRBV11-2 to TRBJ2-5, with TRBD1 matching over 10 bases. Germline trimming cut 5 bases from V and 5 bases from J; bases unmatched to any gene: 11. Germline CDR1 SGHAT, CDR2 FQNNGV. The CDR3 runs 16 residues. CDR3: CASSRFPGQGRETQYF. In DNA form, the CDR3 reads TGTGCCAGCAGCCGATTCCCGGGACAGGGGAGGGAGACCCAGTACTTC.

In this sample, this clonotype turned up many times. V gene TRBV3-1 combines with J gene TRBJ1-4; 9 bases are a match to TRBD1. V shed 3 bases and J 5 bases; nucleotides not matched to a gene: 10. Germline V gene data show CDR1 as LGHDT and CDR2 as YNNKEL (reference sequence). The CDR3 has 17 amino acids. The CDR3 protein is CASSHRLTGTGNEKLFF. In DNA form, the CDR3 reads TGTGCCAGCAGCCACCGATTAACCGGGACAGGGAATGAAAAACTGTTTTTT. The full variable domain, in which reference TRBV3-1 and TRBJ1-4 provide the parts outside the CDR3, is DTAVSQTPKYLVTQMGNDKSIKCEQNLGHDTMYWYKQDSKKFLKIMFSYNNKELIINETVPNRFSPKSPDKAHLNLHINSLELGDSAVYFCASSHRLTGTGNEKLFFGSGTQLSVL.

The rearrangement joins TRBV20-1 to TRBJ2-3; D might be TRBD2 (6 bases). This CDR3 comprises 14 residues. Germline V lookup: CDR1 DFQATT, CDR2 SNEGSKA (reference sequence). Trimming stripped 1 base from V and 6 bases from J, with 14 bases between. CDR3 in DNA: TGCAGTGCTAGAGGCAACGGGAGTAGGGATACGCAGTATTTT. The encoded protein is CSARGNGSRDTQYF.

This clonotype has just a few counts. This chain joins TRBV2 and TRBJ2-2; D perhaps matches TRBD2 (5 bases). Germline lookup yields CDR1 SNHLY and CDR2 FYNNEI. This CDR3 spans 13 amino acids. V shed 6 bases and J shed 8 bases, with 13 bases lying between them. The CDR3 loop reads CASSPTISGELFF. As DNA, the CDR3 is TGTGCCAGCAGCCCGACTATTTCGGGGGAGCTGTTTTTT.

In this sample, this clonotype turned up many times. J is TRBJ1-5 and V is TRBV25-1, with a possible D match to TRBD1 (6 bases). This CDR3 comprises 14 residues. V lost 6 bases and J 3 bases, leaving 12 bases between the germline ends. Germline-derived CDR1 and CDR2 are MGHDK and SYGVNS. The CDR3 bases are TGTGCCAGCAGGGCGACAGGCCCCAATCAGCCCCAGCATTTT. It codes for CASRATGPNQPQHF.

The V call is TRBV4-2, the J call TRBJ2-5, with 9 bases fitting TRBD2. CDR1 and CDR2 from the germline V gene are LGHNA and YNFKEQ. Unmatched junction bases numbered 6, after V lost 3 bases and J lost 1 base. This CDR3 region has 16 residues. CDR3 in DNA: TGTGCCAGCAGCCAGGCGGGGGGGTTAGTCCAAGAGACCCAGTACTTC. Protein: CASSQAGGLVQETQYF.

This clonotype was observed at least ten times. This chain joins TRBV5-6 and TRBJ2-2; D assignment may be TRBD1 or TRBD2 (5 bases each). Germline CDR1 SGHDT, CDR2 YYEEEE. The CDR3 consists of 15 residues. V was pared by 4 bases and J by 7 bases, with 17 bases between. CDR3 sequence reads: CASSGGTGQSGELFF. The CDR3 DNA reads as TGTGCCAGCAGCGGGGGAACCGGGCAGAGCGGGGAGCTGTTTTTT.

This clonotype came up a few times. The chain employs TRBV3-1 and TRBJ2-1, with 7 bases that match TRBD2. CDR1 is LGHDT and CDR2 is YNNKEL in the germline V gene (reference sequence). CDR3 length: 17 residues. With V trimmed by 3 bases and J by 4 bases, 12 bases remained unmatched. Here the CDR3 DNA reads TGTGCCAGCAGCCATGACGCGATAGCGGGCACGTACAATGAGCAGTTCTTC. This translates into CASSHDAIAGTYNEQFF.